This entry concerns a single T cell receptor beta chain. Antigen unknown. These data originate in a study of cytomegalovirus exposure and HLA in healthy donors. General study findings and limits: TCR beta V segments were, for the most part, productive about 87% or about 30% of the time in an earlier analysis. Immune exposure data for these donors was limited to CMV serostatus. Fewer N-insertions (relative to the roughly 660-donor mean) were reportedly seen in an Asian-associated ancestry cluster in a later analysis.

Per germline, CDR1 SQVTM and CDR2 ANQGSEA. V shed 0 bases, J shed 1 base, and the junction held 2 bases outside the gene matches. The CDR3 is 14 amino acids. Researchers ran the PCR with 60 Vbeta and 13 Jbeta primers. Sequencing used immunoSEQ multiplex PCR; TCRdb keeps in-frame clones, though not all of them. The data show about 120,000 clones, around 75% seen once. The sample taken for sequencing was PBMCs. This sequence joins TRBV29-1 and TRBJ2-5; 7 bases fit TRBD2. The sequence came from a woman in her forties or fifties in good health and CMV-seronegative. The CDR3 DNA reads as TGCAGCGTTGAAGAACGCGGGAGCCAAGAGACCCAGTACTTC. It encodes CSVEERGSQETQYF.